Listed here are 2 T cell receptor beta chains from one sample, sequenced in a study of cytomegalovirus exposure and HLA in healthy donors. PCR involved 60 Vbeta and 13 Jbeta primers. Clones were read by immunoSEQ multiplex PCR, and TCRdb kept only the in-frame ones, dropping some. The sample lists 150,000 to 200,000 clones; roughly four fifths were seen once. Sequenced input: PBMCs. The source is a man aged 18-30 years in good health and CMV-seronegative.

The rearrangement uses TRBV28 and TRBJ2-2; D is undetermined. This CDR3 contains 12 residues. The germline V gene encodes CDR1 MDHEN and CDR2 SYDVKM. V lost 7 bases, J lost 2 bases, and 5 bases lay in between. CDR3 residues: CASTFNTGELFF. The CDR3 region has the DNA TGTGCCAGCACCTTTAACACCGGGGAGCTGTTTTTT.

This clone was found a few times. The genes are TRBV30 and TRBJ1-6, with 8 bases lining up with TRBD1. Germline CDR1 and CDR2: GTSNPN and SVGIG (reference sequence). V shed 4 bases, J shed 5 bases, and the junction held 4 bases outside the gene matches. The length of the CDR3 is 14 residues. Here the CDR3 DNA reads TGTGCCTGGAAGGGGACAGGCAATAATTCACCCCTCCACTTT. It yields the protein CAWKGTGNNSPLHF.